The present T cell receptor (beta chain) was sequenced within a study of T cells in tuberculosis. Study in general: The T cells targeted glucose monomycolate, a mycobacterial lipid, via CD1B.

V was pared by 5 bases and J by 6 bases, with 14 bases between. This CDR3 is built from 13 residues. Germline V gene lookup returns CDR1 SGHTA and CDR2 FQGTGA. Generated by immunoSEQ multiplex PCR, the TCRdb table keeps only in-frame clones and is missing some. The repertoire holds tens of thousands of clones, around 96% seen once, with 7% to 9% in the top ten. On average around 100,000 T cells per donor were immunosequenced. The study, taken as a whole, reports: Smaller alpha distances in active tuberculosis partly reflected shorter CDR3-alpha lengths.

Worth noting for this clone: Its antigen is not known.

J is TRBJ2-7 and V is TRBV7-3; D call uncertain. The TCR originated in a donor between 10 and 35 years old with latent tuberculosis or without tuberculosis infection. Input material: PBMCs. The CDR3 spells CASSPGRSGEQYF. In DNA form, the CDR3 reads TGTGCCAGCAGCCCGGGTCGGTCGGGCGAGCAGTACTTC.